This TCR beta chain was obtained from a study of early T cells in non-severe SARS-CoV-2 infection. This CDR3 is built from 12 residues. CDR1 is LGHNT and CDR2 is FRNRAP in the germline V gene. V lost 2 bases, J lost 4 bases, and 3 bases lay in between. In its sample, this clonotype was seen a few times. Unique molecular identifiers were added to individual cDNA molecules. TCRdb re-analysed the 5' RACE reads in MiXCR, keeping a single row per CDR3 protein. The data hold roughly 34,000 distinct CDR3 sequences, with 6% to 7.5% observed a single time. The clonotype was recovered from an adult who was a healthcare worker with PCR-confirmed SARS-CoV-2 infection or an uninfected control (not recorded which). This chain connects TRBV12-5 to TRBJ2-1; the D is unclear. Material: whole blood, obtained at baseline. The CDR3 DNA reads as TGTGCTAGTGGTTTGCTTTACAATGAGCAGTTCTTC. It encodes CASGLLYNEQFF.